This T cell receptor (beta chain) appears in the sequencing data of a study of T cells in Graves' hyperthyroidism and ophthalmopathy (dated by TCRdb to between 2018 and 2021). About the study as a whole: A discovery cohort of fewer than 110 patients, roughly 45 with Graves' ophthalmopathy and approximately 55 with stable Graves' hyperthyroidism, was used to find distinguishing TCR V-J signatures. Whether ophthalmopathy could be predicted prospectively was tested in an independent validation cohort made up of about 18 hyperthyroidism patients plus 17 patients who later progressed to ophthalmopathy. The roughly 94 discovery patients were randomly divided into training and test sets at a 7:3 ratio. Thyroid tissue and blood T-cell repertoires from over 5 Graves' hyperthyroidism patients were also compared in the study. Once sampling was done, hyperthyroidism patients were given methimazole at a starting dose of 30 mg daily, whereas ophthalmopathy patients were given high-dose intravenous methylprednisolone. According to the paper, TCR Vbeta CDR3 sequencing was carried out on 135 peripheral blood samples, which came from 40 to 45 ophthalmopathy, around 75 hyperthyroidism and roughly 17 progressor patients. Paper-wide results and their limitations: In validation, the model predicted progression to ophthalmopathy with approximately 71% sensitivity and roughly 75% specificity, a median of about six months before onset. Most expanded thyroid clonotypes (frequency above 0.001) were also detected in blood, suggesting blood repertoires may reflect thyroid immune responses. A 13 V-J signature model separated ophthalmopathy from stable hyperthyroidism, with just over 85% sensitivity and roughly 82% specificity in cross-validation and 80%/75% in testing. No statistical method was used to fix the sample size in advance, and group allocation was not hidden from the investigators.

Comments on this clonotype: Its antigen is not yet known. One base away there is no much larger clone; base qualities are not given.

Compared with germline, V lacks 10 bases and J lacks 2 bases; bases without a gene match: 1. The CDR3 runs 11 residues from the cysteine to the phenylalanine. Only CDR3 DNA is held: 33 bases, read in frame from base 1. Looking up the germline V gene yields CDR1 SNHLY and CDR2 FYNNEI. Patients with uncontrolled infections, other autoimmune diseases, pregnancy or lactation were excluded. Clinical symptoms, serum thyroxine and TRAb, thyroid ultrasound, and orbital computed tomography formed the basis for the diagnoses. Total RNA was extracted using Trizol reagent, and RNA quality was assessed on an Agilent 2100 Bioanalyzer. The TCR beta CDR3 regions were amplified from RNA transcripts. For the first round of RT-PCR on the TCR CDR3, the HTBI primer set was used together with the Qiagen OneStep RT-PCR kit. The libraries were constructed in a second round of multiplex PCR and then size-selected and purified. Paired-end sequencing of the libraries was performed with 100 bp reads on an Illumina HiSeq2000. Concerning the study's data processing: Raw data were processed with SOAPnuke, discarding reads with adapters, uncalled bases, mean Phred below 15, or no exact constant-primer or identifier match. COPE v1.2.5 was used to merge the high-quality paired reads, and each unique nucleotide sequence was defined as a clonotype. MiTCR v1.1 was used to align clonotypes to the IMGT TRBV, TRBD and TRBJ reference segments. The analysis included only V-J combinations with a frequency above 0.0001, which together covered roughly 99% of the repertoires. The TCS score was defined as F50 (clonal expansion) divided by E x V (chaos), with BLOSUM62-based TCRdist calculated between CDR3 peptides within each V-J. Welch's t-statistics and random forest reduced 450 to 600 V-J features to 10 to 15, which were used in a naive Bayes classifier (R e1071). The similarity between thyroid and blood repertoires was quantified using the Morisita-Horn index. TCRdb took the public reads, trimmed them with fastp at Q25, ran MiXCR for clone calling and kept in-frame beta chains. Rows matching on CDR3 protein sequence are summarized as one entry with the most common DNA and genes. These V and J calls originate from TCRdb's pipeline instead of the authors' own analysis. Recorded for this sample are 550,000 to 600,000 distinct CDR3 sequences; just over 45% of them occurred a single time. The ten biggest clones cover 15% to 20% of the sample.

The sequence was obtained from an adult woman with Graves' disease, either hyperthyroidism or ophthalmopathy (not recorded which). The chain links TRBV2 with TRBJ2-5, with TRBD1 identical over 7 junction bases. Input material: peripheral blood or thyroid tissue (not recorded which). The DNA sequence reads TGTGCCATCAGGGGGCAAGAGACCCAGTACTTC. Its coded protein is CAIRGQETQYF. Joined to the reference TRBV2 and TRBJ2-5 proteins, this CDR3 gives the full variable domain: EPEVTQTPSHQVTQMGQEVILRCVPISNHLYFYWYRQILGQKVEFLVSFYNNEISEKSEIFDDQFSVERPDGSNFTLKIRSTKLEDSAMYFCAIRGQETQYFGPGTRLLVL.